What follows are 8 T cell receptor beta chains derived from one specimen sequenced in a study of blood T cell repertoires in COVID-19. Repertoires were generated with immunoSEQ multiplex PCR, while TCRdb's copy carries only in-frame clones and drops some. The table has some 80,000 clones, 79% seen once. Sequencing input: peripheral blood. All receptors derive from an elderly woman with active or convalescent COVID-19.

In DNA form, the CDR3 reads TGTGCCAGCAGCTTCCGGCCCCGAACAGGGAGAGGTGGCGAGCAGTACTTC. It yields the protein CASSFRPRTGRGGEQYF. This rearrangement joins TRBV11-2 to TRBJ2-7, with D possibly being TRBD1 (6 bases). Germline CDR1 is SGHAT and CDR2 is FQNNGV. V was cut by 3 bases and J by 6 bases, with 24 bases left in between. This CDR3 comprises 17 residues. The full variable domain, completed using reference TRBV11-2 and TRBJ2-7, is EAGVAQSPRYKIIEKRQSVAFWCNPISGHATLYWYQQILGQGPKLLIQFQNNGVVDDSQLPKDRFSAERLKGVDSTLKIQPAKLEDSAVYLCASSFRPRTGRGGEQYFGPGTRLTVT.

V usage is TRBV24-1 and J usage is TRBJ2-3; tentatively, D is TRBD2 (6 bases). The V end lost 1 base, the J end lost 4 bases, and 14 bases lay between the germline ends. This CDR3 has 16 residues. Germline V CDR1 and CDR2: KGHDR, SFDVKD. In DNA form, the CDR3 reads TGTGCCACCAGTGATTTAAGGGGACTGGGCCCAGATACGCAGTATTTT. This sequence encodes CATSDLRGLGPDTQYF.

This clone was detected only a few times. This chain joins TRBV6-5 and TRBJ2-2; 8 bases line up with TRBD2. The germline gives CDR1 MNHEY, CDR2 SVGAGI. This CDR3 comprises 15 residues. V lost 5 bases and J lost 6; bases outside the gene matches: 8. For the CDR3, the DNA is TGTGCCAGCAGTCCCGGGAGGGTGAGGGCCGGGGAGCTGTTTTTT. Protein sequence: CASSPGRVRAGELFF.

This clone is labeled medium-sized. V is TRBV6-1 and J is TRBJ1-2, with 7 bases aligning to TRBD1. The CDR3 runs 15 residues. CDR1 and CDR2 (germline): MNHNS, SASEGT. V shed 3 bases, J shed 2 bases, and the junction held 6 bases outside the gene matches. The CDR3: CASSDKRGQNYGYTF. The CDR3, as DNA: TGTGCCAGCAGTGACAAAAGGGGGCAGAACTATGGCTACACCTTC.

This chain connects TRBV19 to TRBJ1-3, with 9 bases fitting TRBD1. The ends lost 6 bases at V and 5 bases at J; junction bases unmatched: 14. There are 17 residues in the CDR3. Germline V gene lookup returns CDR1 LNHDA and CDR2 SQIVND (reference sequence). The CDR3 DNA sequence: TGTGCCAGTAGACCCCCCTTGGGACAGGGTCGGAGAAACACCATATATTTT. It encodes CASRPPLGQGRRNTIYF.

The chain couples TRBV3-1 (or the pseudogene TRBV3-2) to TRBJ1-3, with unresolved D. The germline gives CDR1 LGHDT, CDR2 YNNKEL (reference sequence). Trimming pared 2 bases from V and 3 bases from J, leaving 8 bases between. The CDR3 totals 14 residues. The CDR3 nucleotides are TGTGCCAGCAGCCAAATTGCGAGTGGAAACACCATATATTTT. Protein: CASSQIASGNTIYF.

The chain is built from TRBV7-2 and TRBJ1-1; D is perhaps TRBD1 (5 bases). The CDR3 runs to 15 residues. Trimming stripped 1 base from V and 6 bases from J, with 15 bases between. CDR1 and CDR2 (germline): SGHTA, FQGNSA. CDR3 sequence reads: CASSLDAGWAAEAFF. The CDR3 DNA is TGTGCCAGCAGCTTAGACGCAGGGTGGGCGGCTGAAGCTTTCTTT. Filled out from reference TRBV7-2 and TRBJ1-1, the complete variable domain reads GAGVSQSPSNKVTEKGKDVELRCDPISGHTALYWYRQSLGQGLEFLIYFQGNSAPDKSGLPSDRFSAERTGGSVSTLTIQRTQQEDSAVYLCASSLDAGWAAEAFFGQGTRLTVV.

This clone was detected a few times. This CDR3 is CATSDISSGTHQETQYF. The CDR3 DNA follows: TGTGCCACCAGTGATATTTCTAGCGGAACGCACCAAGAGACCCAGTACTTC. V is TRBV24-1 and J is TRBJ2-5, with 7 bases identical to TRBD2. The CDR3 consists of 17 residues. The V segment lost 3 bases and the J segment 0 bases; nucleotides outside the gene matches: 9. The germline CDR1 and CDR2 sequences are KGHDR and SFDVKD.